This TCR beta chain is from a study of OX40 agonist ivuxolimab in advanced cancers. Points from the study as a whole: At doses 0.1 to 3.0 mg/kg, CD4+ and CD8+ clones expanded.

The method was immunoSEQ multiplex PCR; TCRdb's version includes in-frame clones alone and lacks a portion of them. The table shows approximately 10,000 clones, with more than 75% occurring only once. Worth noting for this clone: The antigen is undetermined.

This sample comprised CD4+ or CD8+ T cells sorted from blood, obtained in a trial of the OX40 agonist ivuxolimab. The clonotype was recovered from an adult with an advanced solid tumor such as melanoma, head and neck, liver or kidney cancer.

The CDR3 is CASGHKDAGQSRANVLTF. The CDR3 DNA reads as TGTGCTAGTGGTCACAAAGATGCAGGACAAAGTCGGGCCAACGTCCTGACTTTC. The chain is built from TRBV12-5 and TRBJ2-6, with D possibly matching TRBD1 (5 bases). The CDR3 has 18 residues. Germline lookup yields CDR1 LGHNT and CDR2 FRNRAP. Trimming shortened V by 5 bases and J by 5 bases, and 22 bases separated the two germline ends. Full variable domain (rest looked up from reference TRBV12-5 and TRBJ2-6): DARVTQTPRHKVTEMGQEVTMRCQPILGHNTVFWYRQTMMQGLELLAYFRNRAPLDDSGMPKDRFSAEMPDATLATLKIQPSEPRDSAVYFCASGHKDAGQSRANVLTFGAGSRLTVL.